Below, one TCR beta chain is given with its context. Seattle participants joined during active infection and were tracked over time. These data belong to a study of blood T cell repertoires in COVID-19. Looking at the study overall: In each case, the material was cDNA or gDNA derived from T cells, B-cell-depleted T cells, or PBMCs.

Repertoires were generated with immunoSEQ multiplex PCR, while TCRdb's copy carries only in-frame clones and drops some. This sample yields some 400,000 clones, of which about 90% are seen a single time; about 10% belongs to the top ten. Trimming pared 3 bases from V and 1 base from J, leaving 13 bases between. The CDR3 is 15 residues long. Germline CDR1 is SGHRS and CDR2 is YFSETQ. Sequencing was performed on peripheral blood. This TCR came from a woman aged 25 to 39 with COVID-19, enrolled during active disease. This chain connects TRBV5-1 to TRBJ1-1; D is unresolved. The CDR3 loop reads CASSSNGDRNTEAFF. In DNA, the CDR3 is TGCGCCAGCAGCTCCAACGGGGATAGGAACACTGAAGCTTTCTTT.